A single sample gave rise to the 28 T cell receptor beta chains below, sequenced in a study of Tregs in tolerant kidney transplant recipients. Clones were read by immunoSEQ multiplex PCR, and TCRdb kept only the in-frame ones, dropping some. The table shows 110,000 or so clones, with approximately 90% occurring only once. Sequences were obtained from CD4+ T cells from blood. The receptor source for this set is a human donor in good health.

V and J are TRBV5-1 and TRBJ1-1; possible D gene TRBD1, 5 bases. Germline CDR1 and CDR2: SGHRS and YFSETQ. Trimming removed 6 bases from V and 4 bases from J, with 16 bases in between. CDR3 length: 14 amino acids. The CDR3 reads CASTSDPGGTEAFF. CDR3 nucleotide sequence: TGCGCCAGCACCTCAGACCCGGGGGGCACTGAAGCTTTCTTT.

The chain carries TRBV5-5 and TRBJ1-6; no firm D call. This CDR3 has 16 amino acids. In germline, CDR1 is SGHKS, CDR2 YYEKEE (reference sequence). The V and J ends lost 0 bases and 0 bases respectively, with 7 bases between them. The chain's CDR3 is CASSLVGNSYNSPLHF. The DNA for the CDR3 is TGTGCCAGCAGCTTGGTGGGGAACTCCTATAATTCACCCCTCCACTTT.

This clone showed up just once. V gene TRBV5-1 combines with J gene TRBJ1-1; D remains ambiguous. The CDR3 is 15 amino acids. Looked up from germline, CDR1 is SGHRS and CDR2 is YFSETQ. Trimming cost V 1 base and J 5 bases, with 15 bases left between them. The CDR3 nucleotides are TGCGCCAGCAGCTTGCGGACGCTTAGTGAAACTGAAGCTTTCTTT. It yields the protein CASSLRTLSETEAFF.

The rearrangement joins TRBV29-1 to TRBJ1-1; the D gene is possibly TRBD1 (6 bases). Germline V gene data show CDR1 as SQVTM and CDR2 as ANQGSEA. The V and J ends lost 5 bases and 4 bases respectively, with 14 bases between them. The CDR3 has 13 amino acids. CDR3 sequence reads: CSVSLRGGTEAFF. In DNA form, the CDR3 reads TGCAGCGTTAGTCTAAGGGGGGGCACTGAAGCTTTCTTT.

This rearrangement joins TRBV5-1 to TRBJ1-1, with a tentative D call TRBD1 (5 bases). The CDR3 extends over 14 amino acids. Germline CDR1 SGHRS, CDR2 YFSETQ. With 4 bases removed from V and 2 bases from J, the gap between germline ends came to 12 bases. The CDR3 region has the DNA TGCGCCAGCAGCCCCGGACAACCTAACACTGAAGCTTTCTTT. Translation: CASSPGQPNTEAFF.

CDR3 coding DNA: TGTGCCAGCAGTCGTCTAGGTAGCGGGTTTTACAATGAGCAGTTCTTC. Protein sequence: CASSRLGSGFYNEQFF. This rearrangement joins TRBV7-6 to TRBJ2-1, with 7 bases fitting TRBD2. Germline lookup yields CDR1 SGHVS and CDR2 FNYEAQ. This CDR3 spans 16 amino acids. V shed 6 bases and J 4 bases; nucleotides not matched to a gene: 12.

The gene calls are TRBV15 and TRBJ2-7; D may be TRBD1 or TRBD2 (5 bases each). Trimming stripped 4 bases from V and 1 base from J, with 17 bases between. This CDR3 is built from 16 residues. Germline values: CDR1 LNHNV, CDR2 YYDKDF (reference sequence). CDR3 loop: CATSKVRGQLSYEQYF. DNA of the CDR3: TGTGCCACCAGCAAAGTCCGGGGCCAACTTTCCTACGAGCAGTACTTC.

The rearrangement links TRBV7-9 to TRBJ1-1, with unresolved D. CDR3 length equals 14 residues. The V end was cut by 1 base, the J end by 2 bases, with 8 bases between. Germline-derived CDR1 and CDR2 are SEHNR and FQNEAQ (reference sequence). The DNA for the CDR3 is TGTGCCAGCAGCTTAGTCGGGATCAACACTGAAGCTTTCTTT. It yields the protein CASSLVGINTEAFF.

V is TRBV5-6 and J is TRBJ1-5, with D uncertain. From germline, CDR1 is SGHDT and CDR2 YYEEEE. Trimming removed 3 bases from V and 2 bases from J, with 12 bases in between. This CDR3 comprises 15 residues. This chain's CDR3 is CASSSGPWGNQPQHF. CDR3 nucleotides: TGTGCCAGCAGCTCCGGGCCATGGGGCAATCAGCCCCAGCATTTT.

V usage is TRBV5-1 and J usage is TRBJ2-1; TRBD1 matches 9 bases. Germline V CDR1 and CDR2: SGHRS, YFSETQ. Losses at the gene ends were 1 base for V and 8 bases for J; bases not matched to a gene: 4. This CDR3 contains 14 residues. The CDR3 DNA reads TGCGCCAGCAGCTTGACAGGGGGCGGGGATGAGCAGTTCTTC. Protein sequence: CASSLTGGGDEQFF.

With respect to this clone: Other DNA sequences in this specimen translate into the identical CDR3. The genes are TRBV7-9 and TRBJ1-5, with unresolved D. Germline V gives CDR1 SEHNR, CDR2 FQNEAQ (reference sequence). CDR3 length: 15 amino acids. Trimming shortened V by 1 base and J by 0 bases, and 7 bases separated the two germline ends. CDR3 amino acids: CASSLGGYSNQPQHF. The DNA for the CDR3 is TGTGCCAGCAGCTTAGGGGGTTATAGCAATCAGCCCCAGCATTTT.

The rearrangement uses TRBV4-2 and TRBJ2-1; D is uncertain. The V end lost 0 bases, the J end lost 2 bases, and 2 bases lay between the germline ends. This CDR3 contains 13 residues. Germline V gene lookup returns CDR1 LGHNA and CDR2 YNFKEQ. CDR3 residues: CASSQDTYNEQFF. CDR3 nucleotides: TGTGCCAGCAGCCAAGACACCTACAATGAGCAGTTCTTC.

The chain is built from TRBV15 and TRBJ1-2; possible D gene TRBD1, 5 bases. Per germline, CDR1 LNHNV and CDR2 YYDKDF (reference sequence). V dropped 0 bases and J dropped 4 bases, with 9 bases sitting between them. There are 14 residues in the CDR3. CDR3: CATSRDRVGYGYTF. In nucleotides, the CDR3 is TGTGCCACCAGCAGAGACAGGGTTGGCTATGGCTACACCTTC.

Only one count was recorded for this clone. The CDR3 protein is CASRSSGQGGTEAFF. Here the CDR3 DNA reads TGTGCCAGCAGAAGCTCGGGACAGGGAGGCACTGAAGCTTTCTTT. The rearrangement uses TRBV2 and TRBJ1-1; 9 nucleotides match TRBD1. The CDR3 sequence is 15 residues long. V was clipped by 6 bases and J by 4 bases; unmatched bases: 9. Germline CDR1 and CDR2: SNHLY and FYNNEI.

V usage is TRBV27 and J usage is TRBJ1-2, with TRBD1 matching 9 bases. Germline V gene sequence: CDR1 MNHEY, CDR2 SMNVEV (reference sequence). The CDR3 contains 15 residues. V shed 2 bases, J shed 4 bases, and the junction held 5 bases outside the gene matches. CDR3 protein: CASSLDRGTPYGYTF. The CDR3 region has the DNA TGTGCCAGCAGTTTAGACAGGGGGACCCCCTATGGCTACACCTTC.

The V call is TRBV5-1, the J call TRBJ2-3; 7 bases line up with TRBD2. The CDR3 has 14 amino acids. In germline, CDR1 is SGHRS, CDR2 YFSETQ. J lost 1 base, V lost 7 bases, and 6 bases had no gene match. CDR3 nucleotide sequence: TGCGCCAGCGGGGAGGGCCGAGGCACAGATACGCAGTATTTT. This codes for CASGEGRGTDTQYF.

This rearrangement joins TRBV5-5 to TRBJ2-5; TRBD1 aligns across 7 bases. After removal of 3 bases from V and 4 bases from J, the junction contained 6 bases not matched to a gene. Germline CDR1 SGHKS, CDR2 YYEKEE (reference sequence). This CDR3 spans 14 amino acids. CDR3: CASSSVTGAETQYF. CDR3 sequence (DNA): TGTGCCAGCAGCTCGGTCACAGGGGCAGAGACCCAGTACTTC.

V is TRBV5-1 and J is TRBJ1-3, with D possibly TRBD1 on 6 matching bases. Germline V CDR1 and CDR2: SGHRS, YFSETQ. The CDR3 totals 19 residues. Trimming stripped 4 bases from V and 2 bases from J, with 25 bases between. The CDR3 region is CASSRAGLGQSLTGNTIYF. The CDR3 nucleotides read TGCGCCAGCAGCCGTGCCGGCCTAGGACAGTCTTTAACTGGAAACACCATATATTTT. Full variable domain (outside the CDR3, taken from reference TRBV5-1 and TRBJ1-3): KAGVTQTPRYLIKTRGQQVTLSCSPISGHRSVSWYQQTPGQGLQFLFEYFSETQRNKGNFPGRFSGRQFSNSRSEMNVSTLELGDSALYLCASSRAGLGQSLTGNTIYFGEGSWLTVV.

The chain recombines TRBV5-1 with TRBJ2-7, with D possibly TRBD2 on 7 matching bases. From germline, CDR1 is SGHRS and CDR2 YFSETQ. V was trimmed by 3 bases and J by 4 bases, leaving 17 bases between them. The CDR3 extends over 15 amino acids. The CDR3 loop is CASSSQGGGNYEQYF. The CDR3 DNA sequence: TGCGCCAGCAGCTCCCAGGGAGGGGGGAATTACGAGCAGTACTTC.

CDR3: CASNPRGRAHGYTF. CDR3 nucleotides: TGTGCCAGCAACCCCAGGGGGCGCGCTCATGGCTACACCTTC. This rearrangement joins TRBV6-5 to TRBJ1-2, with 8 bases that match TRBD1. Germline V lookup: CDR1 MNHEY, CDR2 SVGAGI. The CDR3 contains 14 residues. Losses at the gene ends were 7 bases for V and 6 bases for J; bases not matched to a gene: 10.

The chain recombines TRBV4-1 with TRBJ1-2; TRBD1 aligns across 8 bases. J lost 4 bases, V lost 0 bases, and 7 bases had no gene match. From germline, CDR1 is MGHRA and CDR2 YSYEKL. The CDR3 is 16 amino acids. CDR3 nucleotides: TGCGCCAGCAGCCAAGAACTGGGACAGGCGGTCTATGGCTACACCTTC. The encoded protein is CASSQELGQAVYGYTF.

This clone has just one count. This rearrangement joins TRBV6-6 to TRBJ2-7, with D unresolved. The V gene's germline CDR1 is MNHNY and CDR2 SVGAGI (reference sequence). The V end lost 6 bases, the J end lost 6 bases, and 18 bases lay between the germline ends. The CDR3 sequence is 14 residues long. The CDR3 nucleotides are TGTGCCAGCAGCCCTACTACTCCCACGGGCGAGCAGTACTTC. Translated, it gives CASSPTTPTGEQYF.

The V gene is TRBV10-2, the J gene TRBJ2-1; D might be TRBD2 (5 bases). The V end was cut by 6 bases, the J end by 7 bases, with 16 bases between. The CDR3 loop spans 14 amino acids. Germline loops: CDR1 WSHSY, CDR2 SAAADI. CDR3 residues: CASREVGMGNEQFF. In DNA form, the CDR3 reads TGCGCCAGCAGGGAGGTGGGGATGGGGAATGAGCAGTTCTTC.

The chain joins TRBV7-9 to TRBJ1-2, with D uncertain. CDR1 and CDR2 from the germline V gene are SEHNR and FQNEAQ (reference sequence). This CDR3 is 13 amino acids long. V was pared by 5 bases and J by 2 bases, with 9 bases between. CDR3 sequence: CASSVEVNYGYTF. The CDR3 region has the DNA TGTGCCAGCAGCGTCGAGGTGAACTATGGCTACACCTTC.

CDR3: CSVGGTGSNEKLFF. In DNA, the CDR3 is TGCAGCGTTGGCGGGACAGGATCTAATGAAAAACTGTTTTTT. The chain couples TRBV29-1 to TRBJ1-4; 8 nucleotides align to TRBD1. J was trimmed by 3 bases and V by 4 bases; bases with no gene match: 4. The germline gives CDR1 SQVTM, CDR2 ANQGSEA. The CDR3 runs to 14 residues.

This clone came up a few times. The rearrangement joins TRBV27 to TRBJ1-6; D possibly corresponds to TRBD1 (6 bases). CDR3 length equals 12 residues. Germline loops: CDR1 MNHEY, CDR2 SMNVEV (reference sequence). V dropped 6 bases and J dropped 13 bases, with 13 bases sitting between them. In nucleotides, the CDR3 is TGTGCCAGCAGGGGTTACAGGGACCCCCTCCACTTT. It specifies CASRGYRDPLHF.

This clone was observed a single time. The chain has TRBV7-3 and TRBJ2-2; D not resolved. Between the trimmed V and J ends, which lost 4 bases and 4 bases, there was a span of 10 bases. Germline CDR1 SGHTA, CDR2 FQGTGA. This CDR3 region has 14 residues. DNA of the CDR3: TGTGCCAGCAGCTCATATGTGAGCACCGGGGAGCTGTTTTTT. As protein: CASSSYVSTGELFF.

This chain links TRBV10-3 with TRBJ1-4; TRBD1 matches at 7 bases. Germline loops: CDR1 ENHRY, CDR2 SYGVKD. The CDR3 loop spans 16 amino acids. V gave up 3 bases and J gave up 0 bases; unmatched junction bases: 4. The CDR3 protein is CAISEGQVSTNEKLFF. In DNA form, the CDR3 reads TGTGCCATCAGTGAAGGACAGGTTTCAACTAATGAAAAACTGTTTTTT.